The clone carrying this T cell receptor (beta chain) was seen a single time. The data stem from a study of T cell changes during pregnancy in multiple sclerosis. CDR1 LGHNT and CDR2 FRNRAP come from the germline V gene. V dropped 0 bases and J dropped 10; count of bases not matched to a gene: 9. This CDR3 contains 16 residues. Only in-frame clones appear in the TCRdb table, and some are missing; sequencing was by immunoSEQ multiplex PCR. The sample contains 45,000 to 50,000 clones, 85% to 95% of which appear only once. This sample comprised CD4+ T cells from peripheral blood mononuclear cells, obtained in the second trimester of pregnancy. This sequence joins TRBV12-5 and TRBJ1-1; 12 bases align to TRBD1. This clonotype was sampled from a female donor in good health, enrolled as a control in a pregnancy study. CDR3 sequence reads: CASGLVLGQGAQPAFF. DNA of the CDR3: TGTGCTAGTGGTTTGGTACTGGGACAGGGGGCGCAGCCAGCTTTCTTT.